The 28 T cell receptor beta chains reported below all come from one sample, sequenced in a study of blood T cells in healthy people across ages. Combining a sample-barcoded 5' primer with a J-beta primer mix, a second PCR ran for roughly 6 to 11 cycles. Each CDR3 protein gets one entry after TCRdb re-called the 5' RACE reads with MiXCR. The sample has roughly 1.4 million distinct CDR3 sequences, approximately 59% seen once. Specimen: blood. These receptor sequences come from a man in his late teens or twenties in good health.

The V gene is TRBV15, the J gene TRBJ2-3; no reliable D call. This CDR3 comprises 15 residues. Germline-derived CDR1 and CDR2 are LNHNV and YYDKDF (reference sequence). Trimming took 1 base from V and 1 from J, leaving 9 bases between them. CDR3 amino acids: CATSRVGFGTDTQYF. In nucleotides, the CDR3 is TGTGCCACCAGCAGAGTGGGTTTCGGCACAGATACGCAGTATTTT.

On this clonotype itself: Germline and junction disagree at one end, which may indicate a read error. DNA for the CDR3: TGTGCCGTCAGTGTCCCGGACAGGGTCCTGGGCTACACCTTC. Amino acid sequence: CAVSVPDRVLGYTF. This rearrangement joins TRBV10-3 to TRBJ1-2, with 8 bases aligning to TRBD1. CDR3 length: 14 amino acids. Germline CDR1 is ENHRY and CDR2 is SYGVKD.

This chain uses TRBV6-1 with TRBJ2-1; D is tentatively TRBD1 or TRBD2 (5 bases each). CDR1 is MNHNS and CDR2 is SASEGT in the germline V gene. V was clipped by 8 bases and J by 6 bases, with 20 bases between them. This CDR3 comprises 15 residues. CDR3 protein: CASEGWGYGGNEQFF. In nucleotides, the CDR3 is TGTGCCAGCGAAGGTTGGGGGTATGGGGGCAATGAGCAGTTCTTC.

This clonotype was counted between two and nine times. The V call is TRBV12-3 or TRBV12-4, the J call TRBJ1-5; no clear D gene. Trimming removed 7 bases at V and 7 bases at J, with 14 bases between. The CDR3 totals 13 residues. In DNA, the CDR3 is TGTGCCAGCAATAAGGACCCGCGGCAGCCCCAGCATTTT. The encoded protein is CASNKDPRQPQHF.

The chain has TRBV12-3 or TRBV12-4 and TRBJ1-1; 8 positions match TRBD1. The V gene end was trimmed by 5 bases and the J gene end by 3 bases; junction bases not matched to a gene: 11. The CDR3 has 16 residues. CDR3 DNA sequence: TGTGCCAGCAGTCCCGGACAGGGCCTTGGGGACACTGAAGCTTTCTTT. Protein sequence: CASSPGQGLGDTEAFF.

CDR3 sequence (DNA): TGTGCCATCAGTGTGGGAAGTTCCTACGAGCAGTACTTC. Translation gives CAISVGSSYEQYF. This chain connects TRBV10-3 to TRBJ2-7, with unresolved D. Trimming cost V 4 bases and J 1 base, with 8 bases left between them. This CDR3 is built from 13 residues. Germline V gene sequence: CDR1 ENHRY, CDR2 SYGVKD.

J is TRBJ2-7 and V is TRBV7-2, with 8 bases matching TRBD2. The V segment lost 4 bases and the J segment 1 base; nucleotides outside the gene matches: 6. From germline, CDR1 is SGHTA and CDR2 FQGNSA. The CDR3 is made up of 15 amino acids. The CDR3 here is CASSSGGLGSYEQYF. In nucleotides, the CDR3 is TGTGCCAGCAGCTCGGGGGGGCTGGGGTCCTACGAGCAGTACTTC.

This clonotype showed up just a few times. The chain combines TRBV10-3 with TRBJ1-2, with 10 nucleotides matching TRBD1. With 3 bases clipped from V and 5 bases from J, the junction kept 6 bases outside the gene matches. Per the germline V gene, CDR1 is ENHRY and CDR2 is SYGVKD. The CDR3 extends over 15 amino acids. The CDR3 reads CAISDPGQGVYGYTF. CDR3 DNA sequence: TGTGCCATCAGTGATCCCGGACAGGGGGTTTATGGCTACACCTTC.

In this sample, this clonotype turned up once. This chain connects TRBV29-1 to TRBJ1-2; 8 bases align to TRBD1. V lost 8 bases and J lost 2; bases outside the gene matches: 10. CDR3 length equals 14 residues. From germline, CDR1 is SQVTM and CDR2 ANQGSEA. The DNA for the CDR3 is TGCAGCATTGCCCCTTGGACAGGGAACTATGGCTACACCTTC. Translation: CSIAPWTGNYGYTF.

This clonotype was counted only a few times. The chain links TRBV10-3 to TRBJ2-3; 7 bases are shared with TRBD1. This CDR3 is built from 14 residues. Germline CDR1 and CDR2: ENHRY and SYGVKD. V shed 5 bases and J 1 base; nucleotides not matched to a gene: 3. The CDR3 sequence is CAISRTGRTDTQYF. Written as DNA, the CDR3 is TGTGCCATCAGTAGGACAGGTCGCACAGATACGCAGTATTTT.

The sample holds a few counts of this clonotype. This rearrangement joins TRBV20-1 to TRBJ2-6; D not certain. CDR1 DFQATT and CDR2 SNEGSKA come from the germline V gene (reference sequence). The CDR3 spans 15 residues. The V end was cut by 6 bases, the J end by 0 bases, with 12 bases between. The CDR3 loop reads CSAPTPFSGANVLTF. For the CDR3, the DNA is TGCAGTGCGCCGACGCCTTTCTCTGGGGCCAACGTCCTGACTTTC.

V is TRBV5-1 and J is TRBJ2-1, with no clear D. CDR3 length: 14 residues. Per the germline V gene, CDR1 is SGHRS and CDR2 is YFSETQ. Trimming left V 1 base short and J 4 bases short, with 9 bases between. The CDR3 nucleotides read TGCGCCAGCAGCTTGAGAACCAGTTACAATGAGCAGTTCTTC. As protein: CASSLRTSYNEQFF. Using reference TRBV5-1 and TRBJ2-1 for the parts outside the CDR3, the full variable domain is KAGVTQTPRYLIKTRGQQVTLSCSPISGHRSVSWYQQTPGQGLQFLFEYFSETQRNKGNFPGRFSGRQFSNSRSEMNVSTLELGDSALYLCASSLRTSYNEQFFGPGTRLTVL.

A remark on this clonotype: Relative to the germline gene, one junction end is altered; a read error may explain this. The genes are TRBV28 and TRBJ2-2; D not resolved. CDR3 length: 14 amino acids. CDR1 and CDR2 from the germline V gene are MDHEN and SYDVKM. CDR3: CARSLAEYTGELFF. CDR3 DNA: TGTGCCAGAAGTTTAGCCGAGTACACCGGGGAGCTGTTTTTT.

The gene calls are TRBV6-6 and TRBJ1-1, with 9 bases identical to TRBD1. The ends lost 5 bases at V and 3 bases at J; junction bases unmatched: 13. Germline V gene data show CDR1 as MNHNY and CDR2 as SVGAGI (reference sequence). The CDR3 length is 17 residues. CDR3 sequence (DNA): TGTGCCAGCAGTCCCTTCACTCCGGGACAGGGACACACTGAAGCTTTCTTT. It is translated as CASSPFTPGQGHTEAFF.

The chain recombines TRBV4-1 with TRBJ2-7; D possibly corresponds to TRBD2 (5 bases). Germline V gene lookup returns CDR1 MGHRA and CDR2 YSYEKL. The CDR3 extends over 15 amino acids. The V gene lost 4 bases and the J gene lost 2 bases, with 15 bases spanning the gap. The CDR3 loop reads CASSLLGGSAYEQYF. In DNA, the CDR3 is TGCGCCAGCAGCCTTTTAGGCGGGTCCGCCTACGAGCAGTACTTC.

J is TRBJ2-7 and V is TRBV20-1; the D gene is possibly TRBD2 (7 bases). The CDR3 totals 16 residues. Germline values: CDR1 DFQATT, CDR2 SNEGSKA (reference sequence). Trimming left V 0 bases short and J 3 bases short, with 18 bases between. CDR3 residues: CSARDRFGGAFYEQYF. CDR3 nucleotides: TGCAGTGCTAGAGATAGATTTGGGGGGGCTTTCTACGAGCAGTACTTC.

CDR3 sequence reads: CSARTDYSYEQYF. CDR3 nucleotides: TGCAGTGCTAGGACCGATTACTCCTACGAGCAGTACTTC. This chain links TRBV20-1 with TRBJ2-7; no definite D call. Trimming stripped 3 bases from V and 0 bases from J, with 9 bases between. Germline lookup yields CDR1 DFQATT and CDR2 SNEGSKA (reference sequence). CDR3 size: 13 residues.

The chain employs TRBV28 and TRBJ2-1; D may be TRBD1 (6 bases). Per the germline V gene, CDR1 is MDHEN and CDR2 is SYDVKM. V was cut by 2 bases and J by 14 bases, with 22 bases left in between. This CDR3 is 15 amino acids long. In nucleotides, the CDR3 is TGTGCCAGCAGTTTAGGATCGGCAGGGGACAATTCGGAGTTCTTC. Translating gives CASSLGSAGDNSEFF.

Concerning this clonotype itself: A single base separates this from a much larger clone, so it may be a read error. V is TRBV27 and J is TRBJ2-7; the D gene is possibly TRBD1 (6 bases). The CDR3 covers 13 residues. From germline, CDR1 is MNHEY and CDR2 SMNVEV (reference sequence). V lost 5 bases and J 2 bases, leaving 10 bases between the germline ends. The CDR3 bases are TGTGCCAGCAGTATACAGGGTCCCTACGAGCAGTACTTC. This gives the protein CASSIQGPYEQYF.

The chain employs TRBV4-1 and TRBJ1-3; no clear D gene. The CDR3 has 15 residues. V dropped 0 bases and J dropped 2 bases, with 8 bases sitting between them. Germline CDR1 is MGHRA and CDR2 is YSYEKL. The CDR3 loop reads CASSQDGSAGNTIYF. CDR3 nucleotide sequence: TGCGCCAGCAGCCAAGATGGGTCGGCTGGAAACACCATATATTTT.

The V and J genes are TRBV11-2 and TRBJ2-1; tentatively, D is TRBD1 (5 bases). CDR1 is SGHAT, CDR2 FQNNGV, per germline. The CDR3 loop spans 14 amino acids. The V end lost 5 bases, the J end lost 8 bases, and 16 bases lay between the germline ends. CDR3 region: CASSGSGPWDEQFF. CDR3 nucleotide sequence: TGTGCCAGCAGCGGATCAGGGCCCTGGGATGAGCAGTTCTTC.

This CDR3 reads CASSLEIAKSSYNEQFF. The CDR3 DNA sequence: TGTGCCAGCAGCCTCGAGATTGCCAAAAGTTCCTACAATGAGCAGTTCTTC. This chain joins TRBV14 and TRBJ2-1; D is ambiguous. Germline lookup yields CDR1 SGHDN and CDR2 FVKESK. Trimming took off 4 bases at V and 1 base at J, with 17 bases between the two ends. The CDR3 sequence is 17 residues long.

The chain recombines TRBV24-1 with TRBJ1-2, with 7 bases matching TRBD1. The CDR3 contains 16 residues. The germline gives CDR1 KGHDR, CDR2 SFDVKD. The J segment lost 6 bases and the V segment lost 4 bases, leaving 13 bases of the junction unmatched. The CDR3 loop reads CATSDPRTDRHNGYTF. DNA of the CDR3: TGTGCCACCAGTGACCCTCGGACGGACAGGCACAATGGCTACACCTTC.

The chain joins TRBV9 to TRBJ1-4; tentatively, D is TRBD1 (6 bases). Germline CDR1 reads SGDLS; CDR2 reads YYNGEE. The CDR3 loop spans 15 amino acids. V lost 4 bases and J lost 3, with 13 bases in between. CDR3 loop: CASSQGQNPNEKLFF. The DNA for the CDR3 is TGTGCCAGCAGCCAAGGACAGAACCCTAATGAAAAACTGTTTTTT.

The chain carries TRBV6-2 or TRBV6-3 and TRBJ2-1, with 8 nucleotides matching TRBD1. The CDR3 consists of 16 residues. V shed 6 bases and J 15 bases; nucleotides not matched to a gene: 22. Germline loops: CDR1 MNHEY, CDR2 SVGEGT. The CDR3 DNA reads as TGTGCCAGCAGCGTTAGACAGGGGAGCGCCGATCTCACATGGTTCTTC. Translation gives CASSVRQGSADLTWFF.

The genes are TRBV30 and TRBJ2-3; D is perhaps TRBD2 (6 bases). Trimming stripped 1 base from V and 4 bases from J, with 12 bases between. The CDR3 is 14 residues long. Germline V lookup: CDR1 GTSNPN, CDR2 SVGIG (reference sequence). CDR3 DNA sequence: TGTGCCTGGAGTGGGGCTTCGGGAGCAGATACGCAGTATTTT. Its protein product is CAWSGASGADTQYF. Based on the CDR3 plus reference TRBV30 and TRBJ2-3, the full variable domain is SQTIHQWPATLVQPVGSPLSLECTVEGTSNPNLYWYRQAAGRGLQLLFYSVGIGQISSEVPQNLSASRPQDRQFILSSKKLLLSDSGFYLCAWSGASGADTQYFGPGTRLTVL.

This sequence joins TRBV24-1 and TRBJ1-6; 8 nucleotides agree with TRBD1. Per germline, CDR1 KGHDR and CDR2 SFDVKD. J gave up 10 bases and V 7 bases, and 11 bases lay outside the gene matches. This CDR3 contains 15 residues. In DNA, the CDR3 is TGTGCCACCAGATTGGACAGGGCATGCGGATCACCCCTCCACTTT. Protein: CATRLDRACGSPLHF.

This clonotype came up a few times. The rearrangement joins TRBV4-2 to TRBJ2-7; the match to TRBD2 covers 7 bases. Losses at the gene ends were 0 bases for V and 4 bases for J; bases not matched to a gene: 9. CDR1 LGHNA and CDR2 YNFKEQ come from the germline V gene. CDR3 length equals 16 residues. CDR3: CASSQEGGGGNYEQYF. The CDR3 DNA follows: TGTGCCAGCAGCCAAGAGGGCGGGGGTGGGAATTACGAGCAGTACTTC.